These 23 T cell receptor beta chains came from one sample sequenced in a study of shared clonotypes between healthy human individuals. This table comes from immunoSEQ multiplex PCR, and its TCRdb copy is limited to in-frame clones, with some not included. The data show approximately 1.9 million clones, with 80% to 95% seen just once and around 1.7% held by the top ten. Naive CD8 populations comprised CD45RO-negative cells positively selected for CCR7, excluding terminally differentiated effector memory CD45RA+ cells. The specimen sequenced was naive CD8+ T cells from PBMCs. These receptors all come from a man between 18 and 35 years old in good health. Some clones in this sample may be carry-over from other donors' samples.

The chain couples TRBV7-6 to TRBJ2-3, with TRBD2 matching over 12 bases. With 3 bases clipped from V and 4 bases from J, the junction kept 11 bases outside the gene matches. Germline lookup yields CDR1 SGHVS and CDR2 FNYEAQ. This CDR3 is 18 amino acids long. The CDR3 DNA follows: TGTGCCAGCAGCTTGCTAGCGGGAGGGTCAGAATTTCCAGATACGCAGTATTTT. Translated: CASSLLAGGSEFPDTQYF.

The rearrangement links TRBV27 to TRBJ1-3; D ambiguous. Germline lookup yields CDR1 MNHEY and CDR2 SMNVEV (reference sequence). Deletions cut 2 bases from V and 0 bases from J, with 8 bases between. The CDR3 spans 15 residues. CDR3 region: CASSLGNPSGNTIYF. The DNA for the CDR3 is TGTGCCAGCAGTTTAGGCAATCCCTCTGGAAACACCATATATTTT.

Only one count was recorded for this clone. The chain couples TRBV9 to TRBJ2-5; the match to TRBD2 covers 9 bases. Germline trimming cut 4 bases from V and 5 bases from J; bases unmatched to any gene: 18. This CDR3 is 18 amino acids long. Germline values: CDR1 SGDLS, CDR2 YYNGEE. The DNA of the CDR3 is TGTGCCAGCAGCCCCCAAGTAGCGGGAGAGCAGTGGTGGGAGACCCAGTACTTC. The encoded protein is CASSPQVAGEQWWETQYF.

The chain couples TRBV27 to TRBJ2-7; tentatively, D is TRBD1 or TRBD2 (5 bases each). Looked up from germline, CDR1 is MNHEY and CDR2 is SMNVEV (reference sequence). Trimming removed 2 bases at V and 5 bases at J, with 22 bases between. The CDR3 is 17 residues long. The CDR3 loop reads CASSLRQGPRGLDEQYF. CDR3 bases: TGTGCCAGCAGTTTAAGGCAGGGTCCGAGGGGTTTGGACGAGCAGTACTTC.

The chain joins TRBV7-8 to TRBJ2-1, with TRBD1 matching 9 bases. V trimming: 1 base; J trimming: 3 bases; junction bases outside the gene matches: 4. This CDR3 comprises 16 residues. Looked up from germline, CDR1 is SGHVS and CDR2 is FQNEAQ. The DNA for the CDR3 is TGTGCCAGCAGCTTAGGTGGACAGGGGATCTACAATGAGCAGTTCTTC. This codes for CASSLGGQGIYNEQFF.

The CDR3 region is CASSSGGTGYGYTF. The CDR3 DNA reads as TGTGCCAGCAGTTCCGGGGGGACGGGCTATGGCTACACCTTC. The V call is TRBV28, the J call TRBJ1-2, with D tentatively TRBD1 (5 bases). Germline V gives CDR1 MDHEN, CDR2 SYDVKM. Trimming removed 4 bases from V and 4 bases from J, with 13 bases in between. CDR3 length: 14 residues.

In this sample, this clone turned up a few times. This rearrangement joins TRBV2 to TRBJ2-7; D not certain. CDR3 length equals 12 residues. The V end was cut by 6 bases, the J end by 2 bases, with 8 bases between. Looked up from germline, CDR1 is SNHLY and CDR2 is FYNNEI. The CDR3 loop is CASRDVPYEQYF. CDR3 in DNA: TGTGCCAGCAGGGACGTCCCCTACGAGCAGTACTTC. The whole variable domain, remainder taken from reference TRBV2 and TRBJ2-7, is EPEVTQTPSHQVTQMGQEVILRCVPISNHLYFYWYRQILGQKVEFLVSFYNNEISEKSEIFDDQFSVERPDGSNFTLKIRSTKLEDSAMYFCASRDVPYEQYFGPGTRLTVT.

This chain joins TRBV29-1 and TRBJ2-5; possible D gene TRBD1, 6 bases. Trimming took off 7 bases at V and 6 bases at J, with 12 bases between the two ends. The CDR3 contains 11 residues. Looked up from germline, CDR1 is SQVTM and CDR2 is ANQGSEA. This CDR3 is CSGDTTKTQYF. The CDR3 DNA is TGCAGCGGGGACACAACCAAGACCCAGTACTTC.

As to this clone: Other DNA sequences in the same sample also yield this CDR3. The chain employs TRBV9 and TRBJ2-7, with 7 nucleotides matching TRBD1. V gave up 4 bases and J gave up 3 bases; unmatched junction bases: 7. The length of the CDR3 is 14 residues. The germline gives CDR1 SGDLS, CDR2 YYNGEE. The chain's CDR3 is CASSPWDRVYEQYF. CDR3 in DNA: TGTGCCAGCAGCCCTTGGGACAGAGTCTACGAGCAGTACTTC. Supplemented by reference TRBV9 and TRBJ2-7, the full variable domain reads DSGVTQTPKHLITATGQRVTLRCSPRSGDLSVYWYQQSLDQGLQFLIQYYNGEERAKGNILERFSAQQFPDLHSELNLSSLELGDSALYFCASSPWDRVYEQYFGPGTRLTVT.

The chain has TRBV28 and TRBJ2-3; D not resolved. The V end lost 2 bases, the J end lost 4 bases, and 25 bases lay between the germline ends. This CDR3 spans 19 amino acids. In germline, CDR1 is MDHEN, CDR2 SYDVKM. The CDR3 reads CASSLGVGSVEVEADTQYF. The CDR3 bases are TGTGCCAGCAGTTTAGGTGTCGGGTCAGTAGAAGTTGAAGCAGATACGCAGTATTTT.

This clone has more than one count but fewer than ten. The chain employs TRBV28 and TRBJ1-2; TRBD1 is a possible D gene (5 bases). This CDR3 has 14 amino acids. Germline CDR1 is MDHEN and CDR2 is SYDVKM. Deletions cut 2 bases from V and 4 bases from J, with 11 bases between. DNA for the CDR3: TGTGCCAGCAGTTTAGGAGTGGGGGTCTATGGCTACACCTTC. Translating gives CASSLGVGVYGYTF.

The chain employs TRBV28 and TRBJ2-7; possibly TRBD2 for D (5 bases). Trimming removed 2 bases from V and 1 base from J, with 9 bases in between. CDR3 size: 14 residues. Germline V lookup: CDR1 MDHEN, CDR2 SYDVKM. The CDR3 here is CASSLERGSYEQYF. The CDR3 DNA reads as TGTGCCAGCAGTTTAGAACGGGGATCCTACGAGCAGTACTTC.

CDR3 bases: TGTGCCAGCAGTCCCCTACTCCACCGGGAGGTCCACTATGGCTACACCTTC. Protein sequence: CASSPLLHREVHYGYTF. The genes are TRBV28 and TRBJ1-2; no clear D. CDR3 length: 17 residues. Germline V gives CDR1 MDHEN, CDR2 SYDVKM. Trimming removed 5 bases from V and 3 bases from J, with 22 bases in between.

This rearrangement joins TRBV19 to TRBJ2-2; 12 bases match TRBD1. The germline gives CDR1 LNHDA, CDR2 SQIVND (reference sequence). This CDR3 contains 17 residues. Trimming took 6 bases from V and 0 from J; bases not matched to a gene: 5. The CDR3 coding sequence is TGTGCCAGTAGGAGGGACAGGGGGCTAGCGAACACCGGGGAGCTGTTTTTT. Protein product: CASRRDRGLANTGELFF.

The chain carries TRBV7-9 and TRBJ2-3; no firm D call. The V end lost 5 bases, the J end lost 6 bases, and 12 bases lay between the germline ends. Per germline, CDR1 SEHNR and CDR2 FQNEAQ (reference sequence). The CDR3 extends over 13 amino acids. Here the CDR3 reads CASSLSEGDTQYF. The CDR3 region has the DNA TGTGCCAGCAGCCTATCCGAAGGGGATACGCAGTATTTT.

With regard to this clone: Different DNA sequences within this sample yield the same CDR3. The chain combines TRBV7-3 with TRBJ1-1, with D perhaps matching TRBD1 (6 bases). The CDR3 covers 14 residues. The germline V and J ends were trimmed by 3 bases and 2 bases, with 10 bases remaining between them. CDR1 is SGHTA and CDR2 is FQGTGA in the germline V gene. CDR3 in DNA: TGTGCCAGCAGCTTTCGGGGGCCCAACACTGAAGCTTTCTTT. The encoded protein is CASSFRGPNTEAFF.

This clone was found once. This chain joins TRBV27 and TRBJ2-7, with TRBD1 identical over 7 bases. This CDR3 spans 14 amino acids. Germline CDR1 MNHEY, CDR2 SMNVEV (reference sequence). Losses at the gene ends were 4 bases for V and 0 bases for J; bases not matched to a gene: 3. Written as DNA, the CDR3 is TGTGCCAGCAGTTGGGACAGTAGCTCCTACGAGCAGTACTTC. Its translation is CASSWDSSSYEQYF.

The V call is TRBV27, the J call TRBJ2-1; D might be TRBD1 (6 bases). The CDR3 is 13 residues long. Germline CDR1 reads MNHEY; CDR2 reads SMNVEV (reference sequence). V lost 11 bases, J lost 6 bases, and 17 bases lay in between. CDR3: CASTGLERNEQFF. The CDR3 DNA sequence: TGTGCCTCGACAGGCCTAGAACGCAATGAGCAGTTCTTC.

This chain joins TRBV27 and TRBJ2-5; D call uncertain. The germline V gene encodes CDR1 MNHEY and CDR2 SMNVEV (reference sequence). The V end was cut by 4 bases, the J end by 5 bases, with 14 bases between. The CDR3 is 14 residues long. CDR3 sequence reads: CASSSRTESETQYF. The CDR3 coding sequence is TGTGCCAGCAGTTCCCGAACGGAGTCGGAGACCCAGTACTTC.

This sequence joins TRBV25-1 and TRBJ2-4; D gene unclear. V gave up 9 bases and J gave up 1 base, with 10 bases separating them. CDR3 length: 13 amino acids. Germline V lookup: CDR1 MGHDK, CDR2 SYGVNS. CDR3 in DNA: TGTGCCAGTTTAGCACGGGCCAAAAACATTCAGTACTTC. Translation gives CASLARAKNIQYF.

J is TRBJ2-2 and V is TRBV5-1, with 11 bases lining up with TRBD2. V shed 4 bases, J shed 0 bases, and the junction held 2 bases outside the gene matches. CDR3 length: 16 residues. Germline CDR1 is SGHRS and CDR2 is YFSETQ. The chain's CDR3 is CASSPTSGTNTGELFF. In DNA, the CDR3 is TGCGCCAGCAGCCCGACTAGCGGGACGAACACCGGGGAGCTGTTTTTT.

This chain links TRBV7-9 with TRBJ1-4; TRBD1 matches 7 bases. The CDR3 is 14 amino acids. From germline, CDR1 is SEHNR and CDR2 FQNEAQ (reference sequence). Trimming took 1 base from V and 13 from J; bases not matched to a gene: 9. The CDR3 coding sequence is TGTGCCAGCAGCTTAGAGACAGGGTACCTGGGACTGTTTTTT. It is translated as CASSLETGYLGLFF.

The rearrangement joins TRBV6-6 to TRBJ2-3, with 10 nucleotides matching TRBD2. V shed 1 base and J 4 bases; nucleotides not matched to a gene: 5. Germline V CDR1 and CDR2: MNHNY, SVGAGI (reference sequence). There are 16 residues in the CDR3. In nucleotides, the CDR3 is TGTGCCAGCAGTTACTGGGCGGGGACTAGCGCAGATACGCAGTATTTT. Amino acids: CASSYWAGTSADTQYF.